Listed below are T cell receptor beta chains from one sample, sequenced in a study of blood T cell repertoires in COVID-19. Repertoires were generated with immunoSEQ multiplex PCR, while TCRdb's copy carries only in-frame clones and drops some. The table has fewer than 200,000 clones, roughly 72% seen once. The source material was peripheral blood. These receptors all stem from a woman over 75 with acute or convalescent COVID-19. The CDR3 runs from the conserved cysteine through the conserved F or W. D genes are given only for firm matches. A clone size is listed for some rows: how often the clone was seen (once, few, many), or a class if it is expanded.

TRBD1 | TRBJ1-3 | 14 | few | TRBV9 | TGTGCCAGCAGCGTAGGGGACAGGGGAAACACCATATATTTT | CASSVGDRGNTIYF
- | TRBJ1-6 | 15 | few | TRBV11-2 | TGTGCCAGCAGCTTGTTTGCAGTGTCTAATTCACCCCTCCACTTT | CASSLFAVSNSPLHF
- | TRBJ1-6 | 12 | - | TRBV11-2 | TGTGCCAGCAGCTTATCCGGGACACCCCTCCACTTT | CASSLSGTPLHF
- | TRBJ1-3 | 12 | - | TRBV30 | TGTGCCTGGAACAGGGTCGGAAACACCATATATTTT | CAWNRVGNTIYF
- | TRBJ1-2 | 14 | - | TRBV6-5 | TGTGCCAGCACGCCGGGACAAGGTTCCTATGGCTACACCTTC | CASTPGQGSYGYTF
TRBD1 | TRBJ2-7 | 18 | once | TRBV7-8 | TGTGCCAGCAGCTTAGGGACCGGAGGGGGACAGGGAATCCACGAGCAGTACTTC | CASSLGTGGGQGIHEQYF
- | TRBJ2-3 | 13 | - | TRBV2 | TGTGCCAGCAGTGAGGGCACCACAGATACGCAGTATTTT | CASSEGTTDTQYF
- | TRBJ2-1 | 15 | - | TRBV6-2/TRBV6-3 | TGTGCCAGCAGTTACGGTTCCCGGGGAGTGAATGAGCAGTTCTTC | CASSYGSRGVNEQFF
TRBD1 | TRBJ1-5 | 15 | - | TRBV30 | TGTGCCTGGAACCCCTCTGGACAGGTTTATCAGCCCCAGCATTTT | CAWNPSGQVYQPQHF
TRBD2 | TRBJ2-3 | 13 | - | TRBV28 | TGTGCCAGCAGTCCGACTAGCACCCATACGCAGTATTTT | CASSPTSTHTQYF
TRBD1 | TRBJ1-1 | 15 | - | TRBV5-6 | TGTGCCAGCAGCGTGACAGGGAGGCGGAACACTGAAGCTTTCTTT | CASSVTGRRNTEAFF
- | TRBJ2-1 | 12 | - | TRBV10-3 | TGTGCCATCAGTGAGATCGACTTTGAGCAGTTCTTC | CAISEIDFEQFF
TRBD1 | TRBJ1-1 | 14 | few | TRBV3-1/TRBV3-2 | TGTGCCAGCAGCCAAGGACAGGGTCGCTCTGAAGCTTTCTTT | CASSQGQGRSEAFF
TRBD1 | TRBJ2-2 | 16 | - | TRBV24-1 | TGTGCCACCAGTGATTCAAGGACAGGGAACACCGGGGAGCTGTTTTTT | CATSDSRTGNTGELFF
- | TRBJ2-7 | 11 | - | TRBV19 | TGTGCCAGTAGTAACTTCTACGAGCAGTACTTC | CASSNFYEQYF
- | TRBJ1-2 | 14 | - | TRBV19 | TGTGCCAGTAGCGGACAGCTAGCTAACTATGGCTACACCTTC | CASSGQLANYGYTF
TRBD1 | TRBJ1-2 | 12 | - | TRBV29-1 | TGCAGCGCCATGGACAGGGGGTATGGCTACACCTTC | CSAMDRGYGYTF
- | TRBJ1-6 | 14 | few | TRBV7-2 | TGTGCCAGCAGCTTACTAGGAGGGAATTCACCCCTCCACTTT | CASSLLGGNSPLHF
TRBD1 | TRBJ2-7 | 13 | - | TRBV29-1 | TGCAGCGTTCAGGGACAGGGGGCCCACGAGCAGTACTTC | CSVQGQGAHEQYF
- | TRBJ1-2 | 14 | - | TRBV18 | TGTGCCAGCTCACCACCAGACAGACTCTATGGCTACACCTTC | CASSPPDRLYGYTF
- | TRBJ1-5 | 14 | - | TRBV4-1 | TGCGCCAGCAGCCAAGGAGACAGGAATCAGCCCCAGCATTTT | CASSQGDRNQPQHF
- | TRBJ1-2 | 11 | - | TRBV12-3/TRBV12-4 | TGTGCCAGCAGTTTAGGGCACGGCTACACCTTC | CASSLGHGYTF
TRBD1 | TRBJ1-1 | 14 | once | TRBV5-1 | TGCGCCAGCAAAATAACAGGGGGCAACACTGAAGCTTTCTTT | CASKITGGNTEAFF
TRBD2 | TRBJ2-3 | 15 | - | TRBV18 | TGTGCCAGCTCACCGCCTAGCGGGGGGCGAGTTACGCAGTATTTT | CASSPPSGGRVTQYF
TRBD2 | TRBJ2-7 | 15 | - | TRBV2 | TGTGCCAGCAGTCCCGGGATTAGCGGGAGCTTCGAGCAGTACTTC | CASSPGISGSFEQYF
TRBD1 | TRBJ1-2 | 14 | few | TRBV19 | TGTGCCAGTGGCGAGGGGACAGGGGGCCATGGCTACACCTTC | CASGEGTGGHGYTF
- | TRBJ1-1 | 16 | - | TRBV19 | TGTGCCAGTATTGAGGGGGGGGGACACCTAAAAAGTGAAGCTTTCTTT | CASIEGGGHLKSEAFF
- | TRBJ1-3 | 15 | - | TRBV6-5 | TGTGCCAGCAGTTACAGACAGTTCTCTGGAAACACCATATATTTT | CASSYRQFSGNTIYF
- | TRBJ1-2 | 13 | - | TRBV3-1/TRBV3-2 | TGTGCCAGCAGCCCCCGACAGTTCTATGGCTACACCTTC | CASSPRQFYGYTF
- | TRBJ1-5 | 15 | - | TRBV6-5 | TGTGCCAGCAGTTACAGAGGAGGAGGCAATCAGCCCCAGCATTTT | CASSYRGGGNQPQHF
- | TRBJ1-4 | 15 | - | TRBV5-1 | TGCGCCAGCAGCTTGGTAGGGACATCGGGTGAAAAACTGTTTTTT | CASSLVGTSGEKLFF
TRBD2 | TRBJ2-1 | 13 | - | TRBV6-6 | TGTGCCAGCAGGGAGCGGGGTTGGAATGAGCAGTTCTTC | CASRERGWNEQFF
TRBD1 | TRBJ1-5 | 15 | - | TRBV6-5 | TGTGCCAGCACCCCCGGGACAGGGGTAAATCAGCCCCAGCATTTT | CASTPGTGVNQPQHF
TRBD1 | TRBJ1-2 | 14 | few | TRBV5-1 | TGCGCCAGCAGCGGAACACCGGGACAGGGACACTACACCTTC | CASSGTPGQGHYTF
TRBD1 | TRBJ2-7 | 14 | - | TRBV6-1 | TGTGCCAGCAGTTTGGGCCAGGGGGTCTACGAGCAGTACTTC | CASSLGQGVYEQYF
- | TRBJ2-2 | 14 | few | TRBV7-7 | TGTGCCAGCAGCTTAGGCGGGGACTCCGGGGAGCTGTTTTTT | CASSLGGDSGELFF
- | TRBJ1-3 | 15 | - | TRBV30 | TGTGCCTGGAGTAGTGACGCAGGGATTGGAAACACCATATATTTT | CAWSSDAGIGNTIYF
- | TRBJ1-3 | 15 | - | TRBV9 | TGTGCCAGCAGCGTAGTACCAGGGCGAGGAAACACCATATATTTT | CASSVVPGRGNTIYF
TRBD1 | TRBJ1-5 | 14 | - | TRBV19 | TGTGCCAGTCGACAGGGTCGGGGCAATCAGCCCCAGCATTTT | CASRQGRGNQPQHF
TRBD1 | TRBJ1-2 | 13 | - | TRBV5-8 | TGTGCCAGCAGCCCGGACAGGGGAGAAGGCTACACCTTC | CASSPDRGEGYTF
- | TRBJ1-1 | 15 | - | TRBV6-6 | TGTGCCAGCAGTTACTCGAATCTAGAACAGGGTGAAGCTTTCTTT | CASSYSNLEQGEAFF
- | TRBJ1-5 | 13 | few | TRBV7-2 | TGTGCCAGCAGCTTTTATGGCAATCAGCCCCAGCATTTT | CASSFYGNQPQHF
- | TRBJ1-1 | 15 | - | TRBV27 | TGTGCCAGCAGTTCTGGACCCGGGAGGGAGGCTGAAGCTTTCTTT | CASSSGPGREAEAFF
- | TRBJ1-2 | 14 | once | TRBV6-5 | TGTGCCAGCAGCCCCTCCACTGAACTCTATGGCTACACCTTC | CASSPSTELYGYTF
- | TRBJ2-1 | 14 | - | TRBV10-3 | TGTGCCATCAGTGAGCTCGGACTATTCAATGAGCAGTTCTTC | CAISELGLFNEQFF